These 21 T cell receptor beta chains were all obtained from the same sample, sequenced in a study of blood T cells in healthy people across ages. Using a J-beta primer mix together with a sample-barcoded 5' primer, a second PCR was run for roughly 7 to 12 cycles. TCRdb passed the 5' RACE reads through MiXCR, listing each CDR3 protein once. Of roughly 550,000 distinct CDR3 sequences in the sample, approximately 25% were seen once. The sample was also linked to a second study, of T cells of mothers and their children.

Sequences were obtained from blood. All receptors come from a boy between 10 and 17 years old in good health.

The J gene is TRBJ2-5, the V gene TRBV6-6; TRBD1 agrees at 8 bases. Germline V gives CDR1 MNHNY, CDR2 SVGAGI (reference sequence). This CDR3 has 13 amino acids. With 6 bases clipped from V and 3 bases from J, the junction kept 3 bases outside the gene matches. CDR3 coding DNA: TGTGCCAGCAGGATGACAGGGGAAGAGACCCAGTACTTC. It translates to CASRMTGEETQYF.

This clonotype has a handful of counts. The chain carries TRBV28 and TRBJ2-5; 7 bases align to TRBD2. The CDR3 is 14 amino acids. Germline CDR1 is MDHEN and CDR2 is SYDVKM. Trimming removed 4 bases from V and 4 bases from J; junction bases left unmatched: 6. This chain's CDR3 is CASSSQAGVETQYF. Written as DNA, the CDR3 is TGTGCCAGCAGTTCCCAGGCGGGAGTAGAGACCCAGTACTTC.

The chain combines TRBV4-3 with TRBJ2-7; D is possibly TRBD1 (5 bases). This CDR3 contains 13 residues. Germline CDR1 reads LGHNA; CDR2 reads YSLEER. The germline V and J ends were trimmed by 4 bases and 2 bases, with 9 bases remaining between them. The DNA for the CDR3 is TGCGCCAGCAGCCCTGGGGCAGCCTACGAGCAGTACTTC. As protein: CASSPGAAYEQYF.

This clonotype was seen more than once but under ten times. The V call is TRBV9, the J call TRBJ2-5; D not certain. CDR3 size: 14 residues. Germline loops: CDR1 SGDLS, CDR2 YYNGEE. V lost 3 bases and J lost 5, with 14 bases in between. CDR3 amino acids: CASSARTAGETQYF. CDR3 in DNA: TGTGCCAGCAGCGCCAGGACGGCTGGGGAGACCCAGTACTTC.

The V and J genes are TRBV5-1 and TRBJ1-1; TRBD1 matches 11 bases. CDR3 length equals 16 residues. Trimming cost V 1 base and J 5 bases; bases outside gene matches: 7. Germline V gene data show CDR1 as SGHRS and CDR2 as YFSETQ. The CDR3 sequence is CASSLRTGGSGTEAFF. The DNA for the CDR3 is TGCGCCAGCAGCTTGAGGACAGGGGGCAGTGGGACTGAAGCTTTCTTT. The full variable domain, with the rest looked up from reference TRBV5-1 and TRBJ1-1, is KAGVTQTPRYLIKTRGQQVTLSCSPISGHRSVSWYQQTPGQGLQFLFEYFSETQRNKGNFPGRFSGRQFSNSRSEMNVSTLELGDSALYLCASSLRTGGSGTEAFFGQGTRLTVV.

This clonotype was counted ten times or more. The chain couples TRBV7-9 to TRBJ2-4; D gene unclear. Germline CDR1 reads SEHNR; CDR2 reads FQNEAQ (reference sequence). This CDR3 has 13 residues. Between the trimmed V and J ends, which lost 1 base and 9 bases, there was a span of 10 bases. The CDR3 region is CASSLGPSGIQYF. Here the CDR3 DNA reads TGTGCCAGCAGCTTAGGACCGTCGGGCATTCAGTACTTC.

Many counts were recorded for this clonotype. The chain combines TRBV29-1 with TRBJ2-1, with 7 bases aligning to TRBD2. This CDR3 has 16 residues. Germline CDR1 is SQVTM and CDR2 is ANQGSEA. Trimming at V came to 6 bases and at J to 8 bases, leaving 19 bases not matched to a gene. As DNA, the CDR3 is TGCAGCGTCAAAAGGCGCGGGAGAGCGCTCCTAGATGAGCAGTTCTTC. It specifies CSVKRRGRALLDEQFF.

The V call is TRBV21-1, the J call TRBJ2-1. TRBV21-1 is designated a pseudogene. CDR3 size: 12 residues. The CDR3 protein is CASSKEFNEQFF. The CDR3 nucleotides read TGTGCCAGCAGCAAAGAGTTTAATGAGCAGTTCTTC.

This chain connects TRBV9 to TRBJ1-1, with D hard to call. V lost 1 base to trimming and J lost 5 bases, with 15 bases between them. This CDR3 region has 15 residues. Per the germline V gene, CDR1 is SGDLS and CDR2 is YYNGEE. In nucleotides, the CDR3 is TGTGCCAGCAGCGTAACGCCCGGCTTGGAGACTGAAGCTTTCTTT. Encoded protein: CASSVTPGLETEAFF.

The chain employs TRBV20-1 and TRBJ2-7, with 7 bases that match TRBD2. CDR3 length: 15 amino acids. V was clipped by 0 bases and J by 3 bases; unmatched bases: 8. Germline loops: CDR1 DFQATT, CDR2 SNEGSKA (reference sequence). The CDR3 reads CSARDPSGRYYEQYF. CDR3 nucleotides: TGCAGTGCTAGAGACCCTAGCGGACGCTACTACGAGCAGTACTTC.

This clonotype has just a few counts. The chain has TRBV9 and TRBJ1-4; the D is unclear. CDR3 length: 17 residues. Germline V gene sequence: CDR1 SGDLS, CDR2 YYNGEE. Deletions cut 2 bases from V and 0 bases from J, with 14 bases between. The CDR3 coding sequence is TGTGCCAGCAGCGTGTCCCCCGCGAGAACAACTAATGAAAAACTGTTTTTT. This translates into CASSVSPARTTNEKLFF.

CDR3 nucleotides: TGTGCCAGCAGTGAACGGGGGGAGAGCCACGAGCAGTACTTC. It yields the protein CASSERGESHEQYF. V is TRBV2 and J is TRBJ2-1, with TRBD2 matching over 7 bases. The J call could be wrong; TRBJ2-7 is a better fit for the DNA end. The length of the CDR3 is 14 residues. Germline-derived CDR1 and CDR2 are SNHLY and FYNNEI.

This clonotype was detected only a few times. The V call is TRBV7-2, the J call TRBJ1-1; no clear D gene. The CDR3 length is 15 residues. V lost 1 base, J lost 1 base, and 10 bases lay in between. Germline values: CDR1 SGHTA, CDR2 FQGNSA. The CDR3 loop is CASSLEALRNTEAFF. Here the CDR3 DNA reads TGTGCCAGCAGCTTAGAAGCACTGAGGAACACTGAAGCTTTCTTT.

V is TRBV4-1 and J is TRBJ2-2, with D possibly being TRBD1 (5 bases). The ends were cut back, 0 bases at V and 4 bases at J, with 12 bases in the middle. This CDR3 contains 16 residues. Germline loops: CDR1 MGHRA, CDR2 YSYEKL. The CDR3 here is CASSQERLGATGELFF. The CDR3 DNA follows: TGCGCCAGCAGCCAAGAGCGATTAGGGGCCACCGGGGAGCTGTTTTTT.

This clonotype was seen a handful of times. The chain has TRBV27 and TRBJ2-1, with TRBD2 identical over 7 bases. This CDR3 has 17 residues. The V and J ends lost 4 bases and 0 bases, in that order; junction bases with no gene match: 9. Germline V gene lookup returns CDR1 MNHEY and CDR2 SMNVEV (reference sequence). The CDR3 nucleotides are TGTGCCAGCAGTTCCGGACTAGTCGGGAGCTCCTACAATGAGCAGTTCTTC. Protein product: CASSSGLVGSSYNEQFF.

This clonotype was found a few times. The CDR3 region is CASSDGGRGEKLFF. In DNA form, the CDR3 reads TGTGCCAGCAGCGACGGGGGGCGGGGTGAAAAACTGTTTTTT. This chain links TRBV28 with TRBJ1-4; weak D call: TRBD1 (6 bases). Trimming took off 6 bases at V and 7 bases at J, with 15 bases between the two ends. CDR1 is MDHEN, CDR2 SYDVKM, per germline. CDR3 length equals 14 residues. Full variable domain (outside the CDR3, taken from reference TRBV28 and TRBJ1-4): DVKVTQSSRYLVKRTGEKVFLECVQDMDHENMFWYRQDPGLGLRLIYFSYDVKMKEKGDIPEGYSVSREKKERFSLILESASTNQTSMYLCASSDGGRGEKLFFGSGTQLSVL.

This rearrangement joins TRBV5-1 to TRBJ2-2; 15 nucleotides agree with TRBD2. Germline lookup yields CDR1 SGHRS and CDR2 YFSETQ. The CDR3 contains 18 residues. J was trimmed by 4 bases and V by 4 bases; bases with no gene match: 8. CDR3 sequence (DNA): TGCGCCAGCAGCCTAGGACTAGCGGGAGGGCGCGGCACCGGGGAGCTGTTTTTT. Encoded protein: CASSLGLAGGRGTGELFF.

In this sample, this clonotype turned up many times. The rearrangement links TRBV7-8 to TRBJ2-5; 8 bases line up with TRBD2. V lost 3 bases and J lost 5; bases outside the gene matches: 5. This CDR3 comprises 14 residues. Germline V gene lookup returns CDR1 SGHVS and CDR2 FQNEAQ. The CDR3 bases are TGTGCCAGCAGCTTCGGGACTAGTACTGAGACCCAGTACTTC. Translation: CASSFGTSTETQYF.

The chain combines TRBV7-2 with TRBJ2-3, with 7 bases that match TRBD2. Trimming cost V 5 bases and J 0 bases; bases outside gene matches: 8. This CDR3 has 16 residues. Looked up from germline, CDR1 is SGHTA and CDR2 is FQGNSA. In DNA form, the CDR3 reads TGTGCCAGCAGCCTGAACCTAGCGGTGAGCACAGATACGCAGTATTTT. It specifies CASSLNLAVSTDTQYF.

This chain connects TRBV5-1 to TRBJ2-2; 7 nucleotides line up with TRBD1. Germline V lookup: CDR1 SGHRS, CDR2 YFSETQ. V was pared by 0 bases and J by 1 base, with 3 bases of the junction left unmatched. This CDR3 has 16 amino acids. The CDR3 region is CASSLEGGRNTGELFF. CDR3 DNA sequence: TGCGCCAGCAGCTTGGAAGGGGGCCGGAACACCGGGGAGCTGTTTTTT. Full variable domain (rest looked up from reference TRBV5-1 and TRBJ2-2): KAGVTQTPRYLIKTRGQQVTLSCSPISGHRSVSWYQQTPGQGLQFLFEYFSETQRNKGNFPGRFSGRQFSNSRSEMNVSTLELGDSALYLCASSLEGGRNTGELFFGEGSRLTVL.

The chain is built from TRBV12-3 or TRBV12-4 and TRBJ2-2, with D perhaps matching TRBD1 (5 bases). The V and J ends lost 3 bases and 0 bases respectively, with 14 bases between them. CDR3 length equals 17 residues. CDR3 DNA: TGTGCCAGCAGTTTTCGACTTACAGGTTCGAACACCGGGGAGCTGTTTTTT. Translation gives CASSFRLTGSNTGELFF.